The rows below give T cell receptor beta chains drawn from one sample of a study of OX40 agonist ivuxolimab in advanced cancers. Produced via immunoSEQ multiplex PCR; TCRdb's table is partial and in-frame only. Of around 79,000 clones listed, 85% were seen once; the top ten hold 0.61%. This specimen consisted of CD4+ or CD8+ T cells sorted from blood, obtained in a trial of the OX40 agonist ivuxolimab. These receptor sequences come from an adult with an advanced solid tumor such as melanoma, head and neck, liver or kidney cancer. The conserved cysteine and the conserved F or W are not part of the CDR3 here. The order of the fields is V gene, J gene, clone size, CDR3 protein. Only some rows state a clone size, as once, few, many or a class for expanded clones.

TRBV7-3	TRBJ2-6	few	ASSGDRAGANVLT
TRBV5-3	TRBJ2-7	-	ARSPVAGEQY
TRBV18	TRBJ1-2	-	ASSPMAGVNYGYT
TRBV9	TRBJ1-1	-	ASSPRSNRAAEAF
TRBV6-5	TRBJ1-2	-	ASSYSGGNYGYT
TRBV7-8	TRBJ1-5	-	ASSLERGGGQPQH
TRBV5-8	TRBJ2-7	-	ASSPPTAPTKQY
TRBV7-2	TRBJ1-1	-	ASSSMTDTEAF
TRBV6-1	TRBJ1-2	-	ASSELTGNYGYT
TRBV6-1	TRBJ2-1	once	ASSTGRVRSNEQF
TRBV30	TRBJ2-5	-	AWSVRSGGRETQY
TRBV5-4	TRBJ1-1	-	ASSFGPGLQNTEAF
TRBV27	TRBJ2-3	-	ASSPGGVTDTQY
TRBV6-5	TRBJ2-1	-	ASSPMGGGYNEQF
TRBV30	TRBJ1-4	-	ALTRTGPVEKLF
TRBV29-1	TRBJ1-4	-	SVSGLGEKLF
TRBV6-1	TRBJ2-7	few	ASSETVTYEQY
TRBV6-5	TRBJ1-1	-	ASSSRHGTGNTEAF
TRBV11-2	TRBJ1-5	-	ASSPGQGSNQPQH
TRBV29-1	TRBJ2-2	-	SVEGLLGRSAGELF
TRBV5-1	TRBJ2-3	-	ASSLAPGLNTDTQY
TRBV7-3	TRBJ1-1	-	ASSRDSSNTEAF
TRBV29-1	TRBJ2-1	-	SVDIPTSLEQF
TRBV5-4	TRBJ2-3	-	ASSRGGGGTDTQY
TRBV2	TRBJ1-5	-	ASSLQPGGPQPQH
TRBV4-1	TRBJ2-3	-	ASSQGQTGDTQY
TRBV19	TRBJ1-5	-	ASSLLGASQPQH
TRBV21-1	TRBJ1-5	-	ASSKGGQNNQPQH